Following are 26 T cell receptor beta chains from one sample sequenced in a study of T-cell memory formation after mild COVID-19. TCRdb ran MiXCR on the 5' RACE reads and lists one entry per CDR3 protein. The sample lists about 210,000 distinct CDR3 sequences, over 9.5% occurring once. The sequencing input was PBMCs or a T cell subset sorted from them (not recorded which). Receptors were obtained from a man aged 18-30 years who had mild COVID-19 (a few samples of this study predate the infection). Cell type and time point are not known.

The chain combines TRBV24-1 with TRBJ2-3, with D hard to call. V dropped 4 bases and J dropped 1 base, with 11 bases sitting between them. This CDR3 contains 15 residues. CDR1 and CDR2 from the germline V gene are KGHDR and SFDVKD. CDR3 in amino acids: CATSDPIGGTDTQYF. Written as DNA, the CDR3 is TGTGCCACCAGTGACCCGATTGGGGGCACAGATACGCAGTATTTT.

This chain joins TRBV20-1 and TRBJ1-1; D unclear. Germline V CDR1 and CDR2: DFQATT, SNEGSKA (reference sequence). The CDR3 is 15 residues long. Trimming took off 3 bases at V and 4 bases at J, with 18 bases between the two ends. CDR3 protein: CSARPIKKRSTEAFF. The CDR3 bases are TGCAGTGCTAGGCCGATCAAAAAGCGGTCCACTGAAGCTTTCTTT.

CDR3 region: CATTGKNTGELFF. The CDR3 DNA is TGTGCCACCACGGGCAAAAACACCGGGGAGCTGTTTTTT. The chain is built from TRBV24-1 and TRBJ2-2; D ambiguous. The CDR3 extends over 13 amino acids. The ends were cut back, 8 bases at V and 2 bases at J, with 8 bases in the middle. CDR1 KGHDR and CDR2 SFDVKD come from the germline V gene.

The chain uses TRBV27 and TRBJ2-1; 10 bases line up with TRBD1. From germline, CDR1 is MNHEY and CDR2 SMNVEV (reference sequence). The CDR3 has 17 residues. V was clipped by 4 bases and J by 12 bases; unmatched bases: 18. CDR3 coding DNA: TGTGCCAGCAGTTCACCGGTGGGGGGACAGGGGCCTTGGGTGCAGTTCTTC. Translating gives CASSSPVGGQGPWVQFF.

This clonotype was detected only a few times. The CDR3 coding sequence is TGTGCCAGCAGTCCCTTCTATGGCGGGGAGCTGTTTTTT. Protein: CASSPFYGGELFF. J is TRBJ2-2 and V is TRBV12-3 or TRBV12-4; D call uncertain. The CDR3 loop spans 13 amino acids. Trimming took off 5 bases at V and 7 bases at J, with 11 bases between the two ends.

V and J are TRBV6-2 or TRBV6-3 and TRBJ1-2, with no clear D. V was pared by 1 base and J by 5 bases, with 2 bases between. The CDR3 totals 11 residues. Germline values: CDR1 MNHEY, CDR2 SVGEGT. The CDR3 DNA follows: TGTGCCAGCAGTTACTATTATGGCTACACCTTC. Amino acid sequence: CASSYYYGYTF.

As regards this clonotype: A read error may produce the germline difference seen at one junction end. The chain joins TRBV20-1 to TRBJ1-1; D is unclear. Germline V CDR1 and CDR2: DFQATT, SNEGSKA (reference sequence). This CDR3 has 12 amino acids. DNA for the CDR3: TGCAGTGCTAGTACGGAGGGAGTAGGACTTCCCTTT. This sequence encodes CSASTEGVGLPF.

This clonotype has more than one count but fewer than ten. The chain recombines TRBV7-8 with TRBJ1-4; the D is unclear. Germline V gives CDR1 SGHVS, CDR2 FQNEAQ. CDR3 length: 13 amino acids. Trimming took off 3 bases at V and 8 bases at J, with 10 bases between the two ends. In DNA form, the CDR3 reads TGTGCCAGCAGCTTCCGCCCAACAGAAAAACTGTTTTTT. It is translated as CASSFRPTEKLFF.

This clonotype was found many times. V is TRBV6-1 and J is TRBJ1-1, with TRBD1 as a possible D gene (5 bases). CDR3 length: 14 residues. Germline V gene sequence: CDR1 MNHNS, CDR2 SASEGT. Between the trimmed V and J ends, which lost 3 bases and 3 bases, there was a span of 11 bases. The DNA of the CDR3 is TGTGCCAGCAGTGACCGGGGGGGGGACACTGAAGCTTTCTTT. It is translated as CASSDRGGDTEAFF.

This rearrangement joins TRBV27 to TRBJ1-3; D is unclear. In germline, CDR1 is MNHEY, CDR2 SMNVEV (reference sequence). There are 15 residues in the CDR3. Trimming shortened V by 3 bases and J by 2 bases, and 11 bases separated the two germline ends. The chain's CDR3 is CASSFSGLTGNTIYF. For the CDR3, the DNA is TGTGCCAGCAGTTTTTCAGGTCTAACTGGAAACACCATATATTTT.

The V call is TRBV5-1, the J call TRBJ2-7; no clear D gene. The germline V gene has CDR1 SGHRS and CDR2 YFSETQ. The V end lost 3 bases, the J end lost 3 bases, and 10 bases lay between the germline ends. This CDR3 is built from 13 residues. For the CDR3, the DNA is TGCGCCAGCAGCTCCTATCAAGACTACGAGCAGTACTTC. It is translated as CASSSYQDYEQYF.

The chain carries TRBV10-2 and TRBJ1-5; perhaps TRBD1 as D (6 bases). Trimming left V 6 bases short and J 6 bases short, with 12 bases between. Per germline, CDR1 WSHSY and CDR2 SAAADI. This CDR3 region has 13 residues. The CDR3 nucleotides read TGCGCCAGCAGCGGGCAGGGGAGTCAGCCCCAGCATTTT. As protein: CASSGQGSQPQHF.

This clonotype was detected a few times. The gene calls are TRBV12-3 or TRBV12-4 and TRBJ2-1, with TRBD2 as a possible D gene (6 bases). There are 14 residues in the CDR3. Trimming pared 3 bases from V and 2 bases from J, leaving 8 bases between. CDR3 protein: CASSLRGPYNEQFF. The DNA for the CDR3 is TGTGCCAGCAGTTTGCGGGGCCCCTACAATGAGCAGTTCTTC.

There are a few counts of this clonotype. This chain joins TRBV6-1 and TRBJ2-7; 7 nucleotides line up with TRBD1. Trimming cost V 5 bases and J 3 bases; bases outside gene matches: 4. The CDR3 loop spans 13 amino acids. Germline CDR1 MNHNS, CDR2 SASEGT. In nucleotides, the CDR3 is TGTGCCAGCAGTCCAGGGGGTCTCTACGAGCAGTACTTC. Its translation is CASSPGGLYEQYF.

This chain joins TRBV2 and TRBJ1-5; perhaps TRBD1 as D (6 bases). The CDR3 consists of 13 residues. Deletions cut 7 bases from V and 7 bases from J, with 14 bases between. The germline V gene has CDR1 SNHLY and CDR2 FYNNEI. The CDR3 nucleotides read TGTGCCAGCACAGGGGAGGTGGGGCAGCCCCAGCATTTT. Amino acid sequence: CASTGEVGQPQHF.

This clonotype was counted between two and nine times. The rearrangement uses TRBV7-2 and TRBJ2-5; 10 bases map to TRBD2. With 1 base clipped from V and 0 bases from J, the junction kept 5 bases outside the gene matches. CDR3 length: 17 amino acids. Germline V gene sequence: CDR1 SGHTA, CDR2 FQGNSA. The CDR3 is CASSLGVLAGHQETQYF. DNA of the CDR3: TGTGCCAGCAGCTTAGGAGTACTAGCGGGGCACCAAGAGACCCAGTACTTC.

This clonotype has more than one count but fewer than ten. The rearrangement uses TRBV4-1 and TRBJ1-2, with TRBD1 as a possible D gene (6 bases). Germline CDR1 reads MGHRA; CDR2 reads YSYEKL. CDR3 length: 15 residues. V lost 0 bases to trimming and J lost 0 bases, with 8 bases between them. CDR3 protein: CASSQEKGANYGYTF. CDR3 coding DNA: TGCGCCAGCAGCCAAGAGAAGGGGGCTAACTATGGCTACACCTTC.

As for this clonotype: Its ends do not fully match the called genes, so a read error is possible. This chain joins TRBV7-8 and TRBJ2-2; D is uncertain. The CDR3 totals 13 residues. CDR1 SGHVS and CDR2 FQNEAQ come from the germline V gene. The DNA for the CDR3 is TGTGCCAGCAGTCCAATGAACCCCGGGGAGCTGTTTTTT. Translated: CASSPMNPGELFF.

Only a few counts were recorded for this clonotype. The chain has TRBV29-1 and TRBJ2-7; no definite D call. From germline, CDR1 is SQVTM and CDR2 ANQGSEA. CDR3 length: 14 residues. Trimming stripped 2 bases from V and 0 bases from J, with 11 bases between. The CDR3 region is CSVELFGSSYEQYF. In nucleotides, the CDR3 is TGCAGCGTTGAACTATTCGGGTCCTCCTACGAGCAGTACTTC.

This clonotype has a handful of counts. The J gene is TRBJ2-1, the V gene TRBV7-2, with D unresolved. This CDR3 spans 11 amino acids. CDR1 is SGHTA and CDR2 is FQGNSA in the germline V gene. The V and J ends lost 5 bases and 12 bases respectively, with 11 bases between them. The CDR3 loop reads CASSPRLRQFF. DNA of the CDR3: TGTGCCAGCAGCCCTCGATTGAGGCAGTTCTTC.

The gene calls are TRBV30 and TRBJ2-5; 8 bases align to TRBD1. The ends lost 3 bases at V and 5 bases at J; junction bases unmatched: 11. Germline CDR1 is GTSNPN and CDR2 is SVGIG (reference sequence). The CDR3 sequence is 15 residues long. The CDR3, as DNA: TGTGCCTGGAGGGAGACAGGGGCTATGGTGGAGACCCAGTACTTC. It translates to CAWRETGAMVETQYF.

The chain joins TRBV4-2 to TRBJ2-3; D remains unclear. The V and J ends lost 2 bases and 2 bases respectively, with 11 bases between them. The CDR3 loop spans 15 amino acids. Germline CDR1 and CDR2: LGHNA and YNFKEQ. The CDR3 sequence: CASSQLLSDTDTQYF. DNA for the CDR3: TGTGCCAGCAGCCAACTTCTATCTGACACAGATACGCAGTATTTT.

This clonotype was seen a few times. The genes are TRBV20-1 and TRBJ2-5; unclear D gene. The ends were cut back, 0 bases at V and 4 bases at J, with 6 bases in the middle. The germline V gene has CDR1 DFQATT and CDR2 SNEGSKA (reference sequence). The CDR3 is 12 residues long. In DNA form, the CDR3 reads TGCAGTGCTAGAGACGAGAGAGAGACCCAGTACTTC. Amino acids: CSARDERETQYF.

The chain couples TRBV5-1 to TRBJ1-2, with D possibly matching TRBD1 (5 bases). This CDR3 has 15 residues. V lost 0 bases and J 7 bases, leaving 16 bases between the germline ends. Germline CDR1 reads SGHRS; CDR2 reads YFSETQ. The CDR3 reads CASSLVKGSRGGYTF. The DNA for the CDR3 is TGCGCCAGCAGCTTGGTCAAGGGCTCAAGGGGTGGCTACACCTTC.

At least ten counts were recorded for this clonotype. The chain combines TRBV6-2 or TRBV6-3 with TRBJ1-5; no firm D call. Germline V gene lookup returns CDR1 MNHEY and CDR2 SVGEGT. This CDR3 is built from 13 residues. Trimming pared 6 bases from V and 1 base from J, leaving 7 bases between. CDR3 loop: CASRSQSNQPQHF. The CDR3 DNA reads as TGTGCCAGCAGGTCCCAAAGCAATCAGCCCCAGCATTTT.

This clonotype was counted between two and nine times. V gene TRBV7-9 combines with J gene TRBJ2-3; a weak D match, TRBD1 (6 bases). Germline assignment: CDR1 SEHNR and CDR2 FQNEAQ (reference sequence). The CDR3 extends over 15 amino acids. V was pared by 0 bases and J by 2 bases, with 9 bases between. CDR3 residues: CASSLAYRDTDTQYF. As DNA, the CDR3 is TGTGCCAGCAGCTTAGCGTACAGGGACACAGATACGCAGTATTTT.